These 18 T cell receptor beta chains were all obtained from the same sample, sequenced in a study of Ad26.COV2.S vaccination and SARS-CoV-2 variants. The table came from immunoSEQ multiplex PCR; TCRdb's copy has only in-frame clones and leaves some out. The table records roughly 40,000 clones, 65% to 90% of them present only once. Sequencing used peripheral blood, obtained after recovery from COVID-19. Source of these receptors: a human donor who had recovered from COVID-19.

The gene calls are TRBV24-1 and TRBJ1-1, with 10 bases matching TRBD1. The CDR3 is made up of 14 amino acids. With 8 bases clipped from V and 4 bases from J, the junction kept 6 bases outside the gene matches. Germline assignment: CDR1 KGHDR and CDR2 SFDVKD. CDR3 DNA: TGTGCCACCAATGTATGGACAGGGGGCACTGAAGCTTTCTTT. It translates to CATNVWTGGTEAFF.

The chain employs TRBV30 and TRBJ2-6; 9 nucleotides line up with TRBD1. With V trimmed by 1 base and J by 12 bases, 4 bases remained unmatched. Germline V gene lookup returns CDR1 GTSNPN and CDR2 SVGIG (reference sequence). This CDR3 is 13 amino acids long. CDR3 in DNA: TGTGCCTGGAGTGCGGGACAGGGCCTCGTCCTGACTTTC. Its translation is CAWSAGQGLVLTF.

The CDR3 DNA reads TGTGCCAGTGATTGGGGTATGAACACTGAAGCTTTCTTT. Its translation: CASDWGMNTEAFF. The chain employs TRBV12-3 or TRBV12-4 and TRBJ1-1, with D uncertain. Trimming took off 9 bases at V and 0 bases at J, with 11 bases between the two ends. This CDR3 has 13 residues.

The chain couples TRBV18 to TRBJ1-1; 7 bases map to TRBD1. Looked up from germline, CDR1 is KGHSH and CDR2 is LQKENI. The CDR3 is 16 residues long. Trimming removed 4 bases from V and 0 bases from J; junction bases left unmatched: 8. DNA of the CDR3: TGTGCCAGCTCACTGGCTACAGGGGCTATGAACACTGAAGCTTTCTTT. Translation gives CASSLATGAMNTEAFF.

The V gene is TRBV5-1, the J gene TRBJ1-1; no clear D gene. Germline V gene data show CDR1 as SGHRS and CDR2 as YFSETQ. The V end lost 0 bases, the J end lost 0 bases, and 15 bases lay between the germline ends. This CDR3 has 17 residues. The CDR3 here is CASSLGPGDTMNTEAFF. Written as DNA, the CDR3 is TGCGCCAGCAGCTTGGGGCCAGGAGATACAATGAACACTGAAGCTTTCTTT.

J is TRBJ1-2 and V is TRBV12-3 or TRBV12-4; D not resolved. CDR3 length: 11 residues. Trimming removed 10 bases at V and 5 bases at J, with 11 bases between. The CDR3 protein is CATSLGYGYTF. CDR3 in DNA: TGTGCCACCTCGTTAGGGTATGGCTACACCTTC.

This rearrangement joins TRBV18 to TRBJ1-1; D unresolved. V was cut by 8 bases and J by 0 bases, with 10 bases left in between. From germline, CDR1 is KGHSH and CDR2 LQKENI. This CDR3 has 13 residues. The CDR3 DNA reads TGTGCCAGCGCCAGAGTTATGAACACTGAAGCTTTCTTT. Encoded protein: CASARVMNTEAFF. The variable domain in full, completed from reference TRBV18 and TRBJ1-1, reads NAGVMQNPRHLVRRRGQEARLRCSPMKGHSHVYWYRQLPEEGLKFMVYLQKENIIDESGMPKERFSAEFPKEGPSILRIQQVVRGDSAAYFCASARVMNTEAFFGQGTRLTVV.

The V gene is TRBV3-1 (or the pseudogene TRBV3-2), the J gene TRBJ1-6; D is uncertain. V dropped 4 bases and J dropped 8 bases, with 9 bases sitting between them. Germline V lookup: CDR1 LGHDT, CDR2 YNNKEL (reference sequence). This CDR3 comprises 13 residues. CDR3 in DNA: TGTGCCAGCAGCCTAGGGAGCGATTCACCCCTCCACTTT. Translating it yields CASSLGSDSPLHF.

The chain couples TRBV7-9 to TRBJ1-2; 12 nucleotides line up with TRBD1. After removal of 5 bases from V and 4 bases from J, the junction contained 5 bases not matched to a gene. Germline CDR1 and CDR2: SEHNR and FQNEAQ (reference sequence). CDR3 length: 15 amino acids. As DNA, the CDR3 is TGTGCCAGCAGCCCCGGGACAGGGGGCTTCTATGGCTACACCTTC. Amino acids: CASSPGTGGFYGYTF.

This clone was observed once. The rearrangement links TRBV29-1 to TRBJ1-2; D not resolved. Germline V gene data show CDR1 as SQVTM and CDR2 as ANQGSEA. The CDR3 sequence is 13 residues long. V lost 7 bases to trimming and J lost 5 bases, with 17 bases between them. CDR3 sequence: CSAIVVPGYGYTF. The CDR3 DNA reads as TGCAGCGCCATAGTTGTGCCTGGGTATGGCTACACCTTC.

J is TRBJ1-2 and V is TRBV27; D remains unclear. The CDR3 runs 15 residues. Germline CDR1 and CDR2: MNHEY and SMNVEV (reference sequence). V shed 1 base and J shed 7 bases, with 16 bases lying between them. The DNA of the CDR3 is TGTGCCAGCAGTTTATTTCTCGGTCGGGGAAGTGGCTACACCTTC. Translated, it gives CASSLFLGRGSGYTF.

The chain has TRBV7-9 and TRBJ1-3; possible D gene TRBD1, 5 bases. Germline CDR1 reads SEHNR; CDR2 reads FQNEAQ (reference sequence). This CDR3 spans 15 amino acids. V lost 0 bases and J 2 bases, leaving 8 bases between the germline ends. The CDR3 spells CASSLAATAGNTIYF. CDR3 DNA: TGTGCCAGCAGCTTAGCCGCGACAGCTGGAAACACCATATATTTT.

This clone was counted a single time. CDR3 residues: CASSIREGVAAFF. The CDR3 bases are TGTGCCAGCAGCATTAGGGAGGGGGTTGCAGCTTTCTTT. The chain links TRBV28 to TRBJ1-1, with a tentative D call TRBD1 (6 bases). Germline V CDR1 and CDR2: MDHEN, SYDVKM. This CDR3 has 13 amino acids. The V end lost 6 bases, the J end lost 10 bases, and 18 bases lay between the germline ends.

The V and J genes are TRBV7-2 and TRBJ1-6; D is ambiguous. V shed 1 base and J shed 0 bases, with 7 bases lying between them. Germline V CDR1 and CDR2: SGHTA, FQGNSA. The CDR3 has 16 amino acids. The CDR3 nucleotides read TGTGCCAGCAGCTTAGGAGATAGCTCCTATAATTCACCCCTCCACTTT. Translating gives CASSLGDSSYNSPLHF. Full variable domain (outside the CDR3, taken from reference TRBV7-2 and TRBJ1-6): GAGVSQSPSNKVTEKGKDVELRCDPISGHTALYWYRQSLGQGLEFLIYFQGNSAPDKSGLPSDRFSAERTGGSVSTLTIQRTQQEDSAVYLCASSLGDSSYNSPLHFGNGTRLTVT.

This clone was seen once. This rearrangement joins TRBV6-5 to TRBJ2-2; D is unclear. The CDR3 extends over 16 amino acids. V was pared by 2 bases and J by 2 bases, with 12 bases between. Per germline, CDR1 MNHEY and CDR2 SVGAGI. For the CDR3, the DNA is TGTGCCAGCAGTTACCTGTTCACGGGCAACACCGGGGAGCTGTTTTTT. Translated: CASSYLFTGNTGELFF.

The gene calls are TRBV5-1 and TRBJ1-3; D possibly corresponds to TRBD1 (5 bases). CDR3 size: 14 residues. Trimming took off 0 bases at V and 4 bases at J, with 8 bases between the two ends. Germline lookup yields CDR1 SGHRS and CDR2 YFSETQ. The CDR3 DNA reads as TGCGCCAGCAGCTTGGGGGACCTCGGAAACACCATATATTTT. This sequence encodes CASSLGDLGNTIYF.

This chain joins TRBV5-1 and TRBJ1-2, with D uncertain. Trimming pared 4 bases from V and 8 bases from J, leaving 12 bases between. The length of the CDR3 is 12 residues. In germline, CDR1 is SGHRS, CDR2 YFSETQ. The CDR3 here is CASSPGGVGYTF. For the CDR3, the DNA is TGCGCCAGCAGCCCCGGTGGGGTCGGCTACACCTTC.

V and J are TRBV11-3 and TRBJ2-1; D unresolved. In germline, CDR1 is SGHNT, CDR2 YENEEA. This CDR3 contains 13 residues. Trimming left V 0 bases short and J 7 bases short, with 7 bases between. CDR3 coding DNA: TGTGCCAGCAGCTTAGATCTCGCTAATGAGCAGTTCTTC. Translated: CASSLDLANEQFF.